This note documents a single T cell receptor (beta chain) sequence. The entry originates in a study of CD8 T cells in Susac syndrome. Sequencing targeted TCR beta in blood CD8+ and CD4+ T cells. Purification of the CD8+ and CD4+ T cells relied on negative isolation, and TEMRA cells underwent FACS enrichment. V trimming: 4 bases; J trimming: 5 bases; junction bases outside the gene matches: 11. This CDR3 region has 15 residues. CDR1 GTSNPN and CDR2 SVGIG come from the germline V gene (reference sequence). RNA was extracted with the RNeasy kit, and a quantity of roughly 0.5 to 1 ug was reverse transcribed using random hexamers. TCRdb analysed the immunoSEQ multiplex PCR reads with MiXCR anew, one entry per CDR3 protein. The sample lists about 210,000 distinct CDR3 sequences, 95% seen once, with about 0.091% in the top ten.

The sample consisted of CD4+ T cells from PBMCs. This sequence joins TRBV30 and TRBJ1-1; 9 positions match TRBD1. The sequence was obtained from a human donor with multiple sclerosis. Written as DNA, the CDR3 is TGTGCCTGGACGTATTGGGACAGGGAGAAAACTGAAGCTTTCTTT. Amino acid sequence: CAWTYWDREKTEAFF.